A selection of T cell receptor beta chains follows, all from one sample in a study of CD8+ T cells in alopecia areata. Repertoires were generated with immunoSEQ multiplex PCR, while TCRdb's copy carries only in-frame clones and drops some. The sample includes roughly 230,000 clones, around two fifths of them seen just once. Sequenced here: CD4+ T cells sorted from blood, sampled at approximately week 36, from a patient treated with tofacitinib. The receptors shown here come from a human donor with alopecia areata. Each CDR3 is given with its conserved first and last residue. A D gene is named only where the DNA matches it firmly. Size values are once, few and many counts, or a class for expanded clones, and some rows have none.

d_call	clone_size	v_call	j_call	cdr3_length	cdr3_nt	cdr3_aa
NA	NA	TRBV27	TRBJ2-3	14	TGTGCCAGCAGTTTAAGATGGCCCACAGATACGCAGTATTTT	CASSLRWPTDTQYF
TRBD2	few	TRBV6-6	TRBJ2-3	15	TGTGCCAGCAACTTAGCGGGTTCTCACGGAGATACGCAGTATTTT	CASNLAGSHGDTQYF
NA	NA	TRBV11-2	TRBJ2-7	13	TGTGCCAGCAGCTTAGTAGGGGATTACGAGCAGTACTTC	CASSLVGDYEQYF
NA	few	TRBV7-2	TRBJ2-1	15	TGTGCCAGCAGCCGGGGGGCGGGAGCATCGAATGAGCAGTTCTTC	CASSRGAGASNEQFF
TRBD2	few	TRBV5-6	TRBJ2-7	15	TGTGCCAGCAGCAGACTAGCGGGAGAATGGTACGAGCAGTACTTC	CASSRLAGEWYEQYF
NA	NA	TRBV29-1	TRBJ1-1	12	TGCAGCGCACGCAGGGAAGGGGTTGAAGCTTTCTTT	CSARREGVEAFF
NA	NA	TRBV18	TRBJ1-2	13	TGTGCCAGCTCCCTATCTGACGGTGATGGCTACACCTTC	CASSLSDGDGYTF
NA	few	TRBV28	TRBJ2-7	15	TGTGCCAGCAGGAAGACAGGCCCCAGCTCCTACGAGCAGTACTTC	CASRKTGPSSYEQYF
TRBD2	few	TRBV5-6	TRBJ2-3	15	TGTGCCAGCAGCCAAACTAGCGGGGGGCCGTATACGCAGTATTTT	CASSQTSGGPYTQYF
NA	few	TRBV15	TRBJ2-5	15	TGTGCCACCAGCAGAGAAGGGTCCAGGGAAGAGACCCAGTACTTC	CATSREGSREETQYF
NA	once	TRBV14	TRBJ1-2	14	TGTGCCAGCAGCCGTGACAGTTCCAACTATGGCTACACCTTC	CASSRDSSNYGYTF
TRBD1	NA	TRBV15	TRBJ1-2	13	TGTGCCACCAGCAGAGGGACAGGGGATGGCTACACCTTC	CATSRGTGDGYTF
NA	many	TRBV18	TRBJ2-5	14	TGTGCCAGCTCAGTCCAGGGATACCAAGAGACCCAGTACTTC	CASSVQGYQETQYF
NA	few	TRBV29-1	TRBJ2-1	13	TGCAGCGTAATGTCGGGTCCCTGGCATGAGCAGTTCTTC	CSVMSGPWHEQFF
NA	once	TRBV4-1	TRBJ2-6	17	TGCGCCAGCAGCCCCTGGTGGACGGGGGCTGGGGCCAACGTCCTGACTTTC	CASSPWWTGAGANVLTF
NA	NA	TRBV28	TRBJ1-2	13	TGTGCCAGCAGTCCAGGGACGATCTATGGCTACACCTTC	CASSPGTIYGYTF
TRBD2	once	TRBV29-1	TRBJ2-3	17	TGCAGCGTTGAAGATCGGGCAGCGGGGGGGAGGACAGATACGCAGTATTTT	CSVEDRAAGGRTDTQYF
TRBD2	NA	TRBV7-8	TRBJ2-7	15	TGTGCCAGCAGCTTGGCTGGCGGGAGTGAATACGAGCAGTACTTC	CASSLAGGSEYEQYF
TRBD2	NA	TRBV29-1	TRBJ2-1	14	TGCAGCGTTGACCCTAGCGGGAGGAAAAATGAGCAGTTCTTC	CSVDPSGRKNEQFF
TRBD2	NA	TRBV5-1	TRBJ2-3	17	TGCGCCAGCAGCCTCCTAGCGGGAGGTGAGGGCGCAGATACGCAGTATTTT	CASSLLAGGEGADTQYF
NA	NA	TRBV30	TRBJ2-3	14	TGTGCCTGGAGTGTACGGTCGGGCACAGATACGCAGTATTTT	CAWSVRSGTDTQYF
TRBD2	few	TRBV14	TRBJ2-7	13	TGTGCCAGCAGCCTCATACGAGGACTAGGTCTGTACTTC	CASSLIRGLGLYF
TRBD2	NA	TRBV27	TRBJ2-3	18	TGTGCCAGCAGTTCCGCACTTTATAGCGGGAGGATCGGAGATACGCAGTATTTT	CASSSALYSGRIGDTQYF
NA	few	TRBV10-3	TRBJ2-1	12	TGTGCCATCAGTGAGTCCATGTATGAGCAGTTCTTC	CAISESMYEQFF
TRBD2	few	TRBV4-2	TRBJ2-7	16	TGTGCCAGCAGCCAAGATCTAGCGGGAGGTTTTTACGAGCAGTACTTC	CASSQDLAGGFYEQYF
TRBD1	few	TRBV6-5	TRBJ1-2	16	TGTGCCAGCAGTTACAGCCCAGGGGGCATCAAAAAAGGCTACACCTTC	CASSYSPGGIKKGYTF
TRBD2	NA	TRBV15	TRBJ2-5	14	TGTGCCACCAGCTTTCGACTAGCGAGGGAGACCCAGTACTTC	CATSFRLARETQYF
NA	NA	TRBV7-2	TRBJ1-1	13	TGTGCCAGCAGCTTCCGGAGAAACACTGAAGCTTTCTTT	CASSFRRNTEAFF
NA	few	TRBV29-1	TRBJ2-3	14	TGCAGCGTTGAATGGTGGGCGGAACCAATCGCGCAGTATTTT	CSVEWWAEPIAQYF
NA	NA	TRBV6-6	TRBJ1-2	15	TGTGCCAGCATTACGGCGGACGAAGCTAACTATGGCTACACCTTC	CASITADEANYGYTF
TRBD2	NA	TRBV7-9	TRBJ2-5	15	TGTGCCAGCAGCCCTCTTCGTCTCGCGGGAGTGACCCAGTACTTC	CASSPLRLAGVTQYF
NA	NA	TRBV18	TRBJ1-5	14	TGTGCCAGCTCACCACGGGACGGCAATCAGCCCCAGCATTTT	CASSPRDGNQPQHF
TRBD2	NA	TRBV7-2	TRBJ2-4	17	TGTGCCAGCAGTCCTCCTAGCGGTGCACTAGCCAAAAACATTCAGTACTTC	CASSPPSGALAKNIQYF
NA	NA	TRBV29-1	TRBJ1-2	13	TGCAGCGTTGAGAACCCAGCAGACTATGGCTACACCTTC	CSVENPADYGYTF
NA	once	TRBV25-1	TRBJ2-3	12	TGTGCCAGCAGTGGGGGGCCAGATACGCAGTATTTT	CASSGGPDTQYF
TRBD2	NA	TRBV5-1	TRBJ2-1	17	TGCGCCAGCAGCCCTCGGACTAGAGCCAGACCCCACAATGAGCAGTTCTTC	CASSPRTRARPHNEQFF
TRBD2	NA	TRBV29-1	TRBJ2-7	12	TGCAGCGTTGCCCCTAGCGGGACTCGGCAGTACTTC	CSVAPSGTRQYF
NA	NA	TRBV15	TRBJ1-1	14	TGTGCCACCAGCAGAGTGTTGGACGGGGGGCCAGCTTTCTTT	CATSRVLDGGPAFF
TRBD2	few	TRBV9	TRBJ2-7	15	TGTGCCAGCAGCGTCACTAGCGGACCTGGCTACGAGCAGTACTTC	CASSVTSGPGYEQYF
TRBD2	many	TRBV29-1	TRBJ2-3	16	TGCAGCGTTGGTGTTAGCGGGAGAGGGGGCACAGATACGCAGTATTTT	CSVGVSGRGGTDTQYF
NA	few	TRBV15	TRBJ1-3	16	TGTGCCACCAGCAGATCTCGATTAGATTCAGGAAACACCATATATTTT	CATSRSRLDSGNTIYF
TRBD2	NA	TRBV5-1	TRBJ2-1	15	TGCGCCAGCAGCCTACTAGCGGGAGTGGGAAATGAGCAGTTCTTC	CASSLLAGVGNEQFF